One TCR beta chain is described in this entry. The table lists this clone with a few counts. It lacks a known antigen. Base qualities were left out, and no much larger clone turns up one base away. The immunoSEQ Assay, a bias-controlled multiplex PCR, was used to amplify TCRbeta CDR3 regions from genomic DNA. The authors processed their data as follows. Nucleated cell counts per sample were estimated from amplification of reference gene primers within the assay. To quantify the absolute abundance of each unique TCRbeta CDR3 rearrangement, sequence reads were collapsed and filtered. For each sample, productive Simpson clonality was calculated as the square root of Simpson's diversity index over productive rearrangements. TCRdb took over this immuneACCESS table, retaining in-frame rearrangements with V and J assigned. Such tables are incomplete; in checked studies, under half of the missing clones stem from an unresolved V gene, and the remainder is unexplained. The DNA was the basis for D and trimming; V, J and clone size are from that table. This sample is represented by roughly 180,000 clones; roughly nine tenths of them were singletons. More than 20% of the sample is held by the ten biggest clonotypes.

This specimen belongs to a study of blood T cell repertoires in COVID-19 (dated by TCRdb to about 2020). Broadly, across the study: Samples from collaborators originated in the United States, Italy and Spain and spanned both the acute and convalescent phases of COVID-19. The material from the prospective study consisted of cDNA or gDNA derived from T cells, B-cell-depleted T cells, or PBMCs. The dataset comprised deeply sampled blood TCRbeta repertoires from subjects exposed to, actively infected with, or recovered from COVID-19. The repertoires were made available in a free public database intended to serve as a resource for research on the immune response to SARS-CoV-2. The samples were drawn from the first 160 participants of the ongoing ImmuneRACE study and from over 950 subjects provided by 6 global collaborators. The sample metadata nearly always contained a de-identified subject ID, COVID-19 status, age in years and sex. HLA class I and class II types, where available, came from metadata supplied by the sample provider rather than from assay-based typing. General conclusions and limits of the study: The quantity of clinical and demographic metadata differed by source and by participant and was supplied without curation.

Whole blood was collected in K2EDTA tubes by collaborating institutions according to the institutions' own protocols. For TCRbeta analysis, collaborator samples were shipped as frozen whole blood, as isolated PBMCs, or as DNA extracted from either sample type. Sequenced input: peripheral blood. This TCR was recovered from a man aged 65 to 79 with active or convalescent COVID-19.

CDR3 region: CASSEGQNEKLFF. Read as DNA, the sequence is TGTGCCAGCTCGGAGGGACAGAATGAAAAACTGTTTTTT. This chain joins TRBV18 to TRBJ1-4; 7 nucleotides in the junction match TRBD1. V ends up 6 bases short and J 5 bases short, with an unmatched junction base count of 3. CDR1 and CDR2 were assigned from the germline V gene as KGHSH and LQKENI. Including the terminal cysteine and phenylalanine, the CDR3 comprises 13 residues. Of all the DNA, just the CDR3 is kept, 39 bases in frame from base 1.